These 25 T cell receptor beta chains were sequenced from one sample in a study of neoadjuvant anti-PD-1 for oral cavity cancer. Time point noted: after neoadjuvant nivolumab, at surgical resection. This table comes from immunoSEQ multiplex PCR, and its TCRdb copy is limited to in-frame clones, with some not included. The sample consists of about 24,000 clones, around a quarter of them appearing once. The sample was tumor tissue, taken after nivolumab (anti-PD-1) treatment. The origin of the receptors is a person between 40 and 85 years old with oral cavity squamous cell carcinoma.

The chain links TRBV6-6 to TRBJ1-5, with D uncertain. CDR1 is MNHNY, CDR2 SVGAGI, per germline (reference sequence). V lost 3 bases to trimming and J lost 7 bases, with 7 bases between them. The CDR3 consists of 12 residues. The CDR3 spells CASSYQEQPQHF. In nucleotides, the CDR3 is TGTGCCAGCAGTTATCAGGAACAGCCCCAGCATTTT.

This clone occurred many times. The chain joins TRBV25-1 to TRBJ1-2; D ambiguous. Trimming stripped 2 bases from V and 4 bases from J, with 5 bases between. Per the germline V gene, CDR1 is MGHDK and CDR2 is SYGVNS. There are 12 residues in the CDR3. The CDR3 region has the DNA TGTGCCAGCAGTGAACGGGCCTATGGCTACACCTTC. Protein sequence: CASSERAYGYTF.

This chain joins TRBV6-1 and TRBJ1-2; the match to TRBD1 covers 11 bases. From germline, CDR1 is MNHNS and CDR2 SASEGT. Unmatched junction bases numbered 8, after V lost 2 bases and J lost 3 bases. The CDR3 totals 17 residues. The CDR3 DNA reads TGTGCCAGCAGTGAAACCGGGACAGGGGGTTTCTACTATGGCTACACCTTC. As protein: CASSETGTGGFYYGYTF.

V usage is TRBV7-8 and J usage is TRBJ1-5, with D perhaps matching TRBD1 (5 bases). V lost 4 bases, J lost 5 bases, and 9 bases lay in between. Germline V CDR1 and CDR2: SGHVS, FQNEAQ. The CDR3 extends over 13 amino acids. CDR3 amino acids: CASSWDAYQPQHF. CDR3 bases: TGTGCCAGCAGCTGGGACGCGTATCAGCCCCAGCATTTT.

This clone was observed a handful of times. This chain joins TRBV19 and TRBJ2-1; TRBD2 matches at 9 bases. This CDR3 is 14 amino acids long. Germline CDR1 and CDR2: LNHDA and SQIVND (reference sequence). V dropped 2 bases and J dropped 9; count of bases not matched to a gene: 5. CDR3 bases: TGTGCCAGTAGTATAAGGGGCGGGAGGGTTGAGCAGTTCTTC. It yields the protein CASSIRGGRVEQFF.

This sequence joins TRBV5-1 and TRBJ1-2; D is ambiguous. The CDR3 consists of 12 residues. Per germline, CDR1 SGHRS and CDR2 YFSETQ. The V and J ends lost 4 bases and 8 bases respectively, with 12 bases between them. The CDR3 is CASSLDWEGYTF. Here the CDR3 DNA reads TGCGCCAGCAGCCTAGACTGGGAGGGCTACACCTTC.

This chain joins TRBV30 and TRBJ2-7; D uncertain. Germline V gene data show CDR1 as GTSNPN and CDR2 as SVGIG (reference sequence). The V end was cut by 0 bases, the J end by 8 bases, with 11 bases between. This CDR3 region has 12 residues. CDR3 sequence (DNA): TGTGCCTGGAGTGTGGGCGAGTTAAAGCAGTACTTC. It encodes CAWSVGELKQYF.

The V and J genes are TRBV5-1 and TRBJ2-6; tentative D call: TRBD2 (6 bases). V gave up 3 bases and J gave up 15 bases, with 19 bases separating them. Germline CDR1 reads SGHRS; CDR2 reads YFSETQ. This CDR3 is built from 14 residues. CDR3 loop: CASSSYTTGSGLTF. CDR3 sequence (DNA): TGCGCCAGCAGCTCCTATACTACCGGGAGCGGCCTGACTTTC. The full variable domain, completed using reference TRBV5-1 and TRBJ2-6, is KAGVTQTPRYLIKTRGQQVTLSCSPISGHRSVSWYQQTPGQGLQFLFEYFSETQRNKGNFPGRFSGRQFSNSRSEMNVSTLELGDSALYLCASSSYTTGSGLTFGAGSRLTVL.

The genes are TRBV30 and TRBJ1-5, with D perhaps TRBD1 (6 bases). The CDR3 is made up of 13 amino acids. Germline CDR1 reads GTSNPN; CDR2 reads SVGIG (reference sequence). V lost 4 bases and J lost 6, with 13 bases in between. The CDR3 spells CAWNSGGGQPQHF. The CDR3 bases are TGTGCCTGGAACTCGGGGGGCGGTCAGCCCCAGCATTTT.

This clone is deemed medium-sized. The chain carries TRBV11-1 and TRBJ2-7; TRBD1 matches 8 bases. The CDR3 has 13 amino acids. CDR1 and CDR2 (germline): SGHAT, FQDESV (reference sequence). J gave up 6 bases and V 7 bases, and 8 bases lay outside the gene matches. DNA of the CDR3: TGTGCCAGCACCCCAGGGGGCGCGGGCGAGCAGTACTTC. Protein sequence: CASTPGGAGEQYF.

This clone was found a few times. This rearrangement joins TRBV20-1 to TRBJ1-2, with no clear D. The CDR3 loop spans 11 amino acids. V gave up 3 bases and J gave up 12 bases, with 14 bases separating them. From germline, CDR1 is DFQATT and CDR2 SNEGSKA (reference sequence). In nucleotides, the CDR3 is TGCAGTGCTAGGGGTGGGTCGGAGAACACCTTC. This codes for CSARGGSENTF.

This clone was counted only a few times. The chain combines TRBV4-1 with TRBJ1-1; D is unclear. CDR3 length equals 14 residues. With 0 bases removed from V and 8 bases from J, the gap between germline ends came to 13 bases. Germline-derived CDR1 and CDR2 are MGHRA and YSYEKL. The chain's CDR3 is CASSQDRRVLEAFF. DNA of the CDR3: TGCGCCAGCAGCCAAGATCGGCGGGTTTTAGAAGCTTTCTTT.

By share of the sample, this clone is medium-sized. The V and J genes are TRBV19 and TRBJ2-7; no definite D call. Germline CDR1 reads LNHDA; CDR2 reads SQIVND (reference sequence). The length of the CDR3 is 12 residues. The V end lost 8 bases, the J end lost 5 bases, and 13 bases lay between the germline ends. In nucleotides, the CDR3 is TGTGCCAGTGGAAGGACCCTTAACGAGCAGTACTTC. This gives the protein CASGRTLNEQYF.

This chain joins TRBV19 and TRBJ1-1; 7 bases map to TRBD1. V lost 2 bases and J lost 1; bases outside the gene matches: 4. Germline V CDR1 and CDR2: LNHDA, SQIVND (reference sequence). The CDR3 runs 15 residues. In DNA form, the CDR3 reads TGTGCCAGTAGTATAAGGGACAGCTCGAACACTGAAGCTTTCTTT. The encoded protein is CASSIRDSSNTEAFF.

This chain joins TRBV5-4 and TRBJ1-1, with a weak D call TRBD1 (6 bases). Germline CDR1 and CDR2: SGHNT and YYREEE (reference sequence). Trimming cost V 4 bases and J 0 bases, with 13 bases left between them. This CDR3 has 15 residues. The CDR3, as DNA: TGTGCCAGCAGCGGAATGGACAGCTTGAACACTGAAGCTTTCTTT. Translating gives CASSGMDSLNTEAFF. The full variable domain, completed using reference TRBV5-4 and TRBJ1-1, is ETGVTQSPTHLIKTRGQQVTLRCSSQSGHNTVSWYQQALGQGPQFIFQYYREEENGRGNFPPRFSGLQFPNYSSELNVNALELDDSALYLCASSGMDSLNTEAFFGQGTRLTVV.

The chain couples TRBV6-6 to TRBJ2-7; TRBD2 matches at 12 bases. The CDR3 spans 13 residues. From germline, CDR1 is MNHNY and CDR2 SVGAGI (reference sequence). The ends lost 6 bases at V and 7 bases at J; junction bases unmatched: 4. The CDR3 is CASSSGLAGEQYF. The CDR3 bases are TGTGCCAGCAGCTCCGGACTAGCGGGGGAGCAGTACTTC.

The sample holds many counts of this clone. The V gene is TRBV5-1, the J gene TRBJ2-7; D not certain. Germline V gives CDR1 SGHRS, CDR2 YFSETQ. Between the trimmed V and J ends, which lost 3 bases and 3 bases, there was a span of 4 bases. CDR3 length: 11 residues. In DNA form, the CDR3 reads TGCGCCAGCAGCTCCCACTACGAGCAGTACTTC. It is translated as CASSSHYEQYF.

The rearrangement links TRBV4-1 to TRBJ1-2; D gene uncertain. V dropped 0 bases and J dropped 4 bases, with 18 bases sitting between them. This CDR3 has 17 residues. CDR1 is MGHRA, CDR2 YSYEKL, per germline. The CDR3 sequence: CASSQDRAATNFYGYTF. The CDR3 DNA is TGCGCCAGCAGCCAAGATAGAGCAGCGACAAATTTCTATGGCTACACCTTC.

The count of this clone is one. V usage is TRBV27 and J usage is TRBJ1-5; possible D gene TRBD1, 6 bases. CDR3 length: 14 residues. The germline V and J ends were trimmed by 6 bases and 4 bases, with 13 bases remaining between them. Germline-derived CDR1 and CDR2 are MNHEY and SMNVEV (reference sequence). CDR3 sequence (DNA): TGTGCCAGCAGGGACAGCCAACTTAATCAGCCCCAGCATTTT. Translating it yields CASRDSQLNQPQHF.

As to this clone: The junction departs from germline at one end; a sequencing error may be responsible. This chain's CDR3 is CASSQARGINQPQHF. CDR3 DNA sequence: TGCGCCAGCAGCCAAGCTCGGGGAATTAATCAGCCCCAGCATTTT. J is TRBJ1-5 and V is TRBV5-5; D gene ambiguous. Germline V gives CDR1 SGHKS, CDR2 YYEKEE (reference sequence). This CDR3 has 15 amino acids. The entire variable domain, with the rest obtained from reference TRBV5-5 and TRBJ1-5, is as follows: DAGVTQSPTHLIKTRGQQVTLRCSPISGHKSVSWYQQVLGQGPQFIFQYYEKEERGRGNFPDRFSARQFPNYSSELNVNALLLGDSALYLCASSQARGINQPQHFGDGTRLSIL.

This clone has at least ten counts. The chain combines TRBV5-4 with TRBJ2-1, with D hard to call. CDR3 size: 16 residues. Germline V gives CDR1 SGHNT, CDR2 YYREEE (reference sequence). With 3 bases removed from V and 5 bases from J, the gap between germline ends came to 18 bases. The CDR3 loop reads CASSSPLGPRDNEQFF. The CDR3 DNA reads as TGTGCCAGCAGCTCACCTCTGGGCCCACGGGACAATGAGCAGTTCTTC.

CDR3 coding DNA: TGTGCCAGTAGTATAGTTTTGGGTGTAGGAACTAAAACTGAAGCTTTCTTT. Translating gives CASSIVLGVGTKTEAFF. The chain has TRBV19 and TRBJ1-1; D not resolved. Trimming removed 1 base from V and 5 bases from J, with 20 bases in between. Looked up from germline, CDR1 is LNHDA and CDR2 is SQIVND (reference sequence). This CDR3 is built from 17 residues. Full variable domain (rest looked up from reference TRBV19 and TRBJ1-1): DGGITQSPKYLFRKEGQNVTLSCEQNLNHDAMYWYRQDPGQGLRLIYYSQIVNDFQKGDIAEGYSVSREKKESFPLTVTSAQKNPTAFYLCASSIVLGVGTKTEAFFGQGTRLTVV.

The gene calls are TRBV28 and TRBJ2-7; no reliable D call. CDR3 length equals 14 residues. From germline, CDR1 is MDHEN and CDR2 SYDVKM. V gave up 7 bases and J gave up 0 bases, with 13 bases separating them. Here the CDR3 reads CASIKGTASYEQYF. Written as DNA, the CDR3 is TGTGCCAGCATAAAAGGAACAGCCTCCTACGAGCAGTACTTC. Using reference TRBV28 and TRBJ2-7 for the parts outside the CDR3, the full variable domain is DVKVTQSSRYLVKRTGEKVFLECVQDMDHENMFWYRQDPGLGLRLIYFSYDVKMKEKGDIPEGYSVSREKKERFSLILESASTNQTSMYLCASIKGTASYEQYFGPGTRLTVT.

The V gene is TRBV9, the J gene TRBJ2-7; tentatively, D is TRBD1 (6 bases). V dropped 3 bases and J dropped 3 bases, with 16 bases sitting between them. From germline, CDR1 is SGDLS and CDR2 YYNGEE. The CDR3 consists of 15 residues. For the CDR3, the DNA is TGTGCCAGCAGCGCCCAGCCGACAGGTAGCTACGAGCAGTACTTC. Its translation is CASSAQPTGSYEQYF.

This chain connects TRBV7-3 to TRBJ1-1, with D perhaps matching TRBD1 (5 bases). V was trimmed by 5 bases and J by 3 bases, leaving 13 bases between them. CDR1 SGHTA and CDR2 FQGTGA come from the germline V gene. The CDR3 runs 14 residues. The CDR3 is CASSRQLGDTEAFF. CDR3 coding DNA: TGTGCCAGCAGCCGACAGCTGGGGGACACTGAAGCTTTCTTT.